The source of this T cell receptor beta chain is a study of tumor-infiltrating lymphocytes in primary liver carcinoma (dated by TCRdb to about 2017). About the full investigation: Of the five patients, three men and two women aged 30 to 69 years, four had hepatocellular carcinoma and one had combined HCC and intrahepatic cholangiocarcinoma. A total of 35 specimens from 5 patients underwent TCRbeta repertoire sequencing, comprising approximately 25 tumor regions, 5 adjacent noncancerous liver tissues and 5 peripheral blood samples. The five patients had tumors staged T1-T3 N0M0, with maximum diameters ranging from about 4 to 11 cm. TCRbeta repertoire sequencing, expression microarrays and whole-exome sequencing were combined in the study across five regions of each liver tumor, with adjacent normal tissue and blood also included. Each sample produced roughly 3.65 to 7.13 million productive TCRbeta reads, and read depth showed no significant difference between tissue types. High reproducibility was observed for the technical replicate repertoires, with mean shared-clone rates approximately 0.9 and correlation coefficients above 0.98. Study-level results and caveats: Repertoire overlap was higher between tumor regions (mean approximately 36%) than tumor-adjacent (17%) or tumor-blood (approximately 14%) pairs, consistent with antigen-driven expansion. With just four to six patients in the study, the authors point out that the findings should be validated in a larger study. Comparison of CD4+ and CD8+ T cell repertoires was precluded by the use of bulk unsorted samples. A significantly larger repertoire fraction was made up by the top 250 clones in tumors than in blood (p = 0.039). Because only the TCR beta chain was sequenced and unpaired alpha chains were not captured, true repertoire diversity is likely underestimated.

Using a constant-region primer and ProtoScript II reverse transcriptase, TCRbeta-specific cDNA was reverse-transcribed from 500 ng total RNA. The TCRbeta libraries were prepared through three rounds of nested multiplex PCR following a slightly modified ARM-PCR procedure. Sample barcodes and Illumina adapters were added in a final 25-cycle PCR with Deep VentR polymerase. Before sequencing, amplicons between 200 and 500 bp were purified from gel using a QIAquick gel extraction kit. TCRbeta amplicons were sequenced on an Illumina HiSeq 2500 with 250-bp paired-end reads. Per the original workflow: Quality trimming of reads was performed with Trimmomatic v0.33, and paired reads were merged with FLASH v1.2.11 so that full CDR3 sequences could be recovered. MiGEC v1.2.1b assigned V, D and J germline segments to the rearranged TCRbeta sequences. Clonotype statistics and Shannon-Wiener diversity indices were computed with VDJtools v1.0.0. To reduce sampling bias, subsequent analyses other than the diversity analysis used only the 250 most abundant clonotypes in each sample. The public reads were reanalyzed by TCRdb: fastp trimming at Q25, MiXCR alignment, in-frame beta chains only. Every CDR3 protein is listed once, alongside the most common genes and DNA of its rows. TCRdb's processing, not the study's, gives the V and J calls here. Counted in this sample were some 40,000 distinct CDR3 sequences; approximately 71% of them appeared once. The ten largest clones take up approximately 37% of the sample.

Points on this clonotype: Its binding antigen is unknown. Given the absence of the conserved phenylalanine or tryptophan at the CDR3 end, a read error is likely.

Total RNA and DNA were co-extracted from roughly 20-30 mg of bulk tissue with the AllPrep DNA/RNA mini kit, without cell sorting. Between November 2015 and March 2016, a handful of patients in China with histopathologically diagnosed primary liver carcinoma had surgical resection. Chronic HBV infection was present in the patients, and the patients were treatment-naive at sampling. Each fresh piece of tumor and adjacent tissue was cut in two, with one half stored in RNAlater at -80 degrees C and the other half sent for histology. The source material was tumor-adjacent normal liver tissue. The source of this sequence is a man in his forties with primary liver carcinoma and hepatitis B virus infection.

This receptor has the CDR3 CASSFSGGQETQYH. The DNA reads as follows: TGTGCCAGCAGCTTCAGCGGGGGACAGGAGACCCAGTACCAC. The sequence links TRBV11-2 to TRBJ2-5; the D region possibly corresponds to TRBD2 (8 bases align). V and J lose 3 bases and 5 bases, and a span of 13 bases separates them. The CDR3 spans 14 amino acids, including both terminal residues. Just the 42-base CDR3 DNA is kept, in frame starting at base 1. In the germline V gene, CDR1 corresponds to SGHAT and CDR2 to FQNNGV.